The entry below gives a single T cell receptor beta chain sequence along with its context. The data derive from a study of Graves' ophthalmopathy and Graves' hyperthyroidism. Germline V gene lookup returns CDR1 LNHNV and CDR2 YYDKDF (reference sequence). This CDR3 spans 12 amino acids. The germline V and J ends were trimmed by 1 base and 7 bases, with 2 bases remaining between them. The sequenced template was RNA, covering the TCR beta CDR3 region. HTBI-primed RT-PCR formed the first round, and a multiplex PCR formed the second. TCRdb re-analysed the multiplex PCR reads in MiXCR, keeping a single row per CDR3 protein. In the table there are a few hundred thousand distinct CDR3 sequences, roughly 14% of which are singletons.

The receptor was isolated from a woman aged 18-29 years with stable Graves' hyperthyroidism. The chain employs TRBV15 and TRBJ1-6; D is unclear. What was sequenced was peripheral blood. DNA of the CDR3: TGTGCCACCAGCAGAGGAAATTCACCCCTCCACTTT. This codes for CATSRGNSPLHF.